These 22 T cell receptor beta chains came from one sample sequenced in a study of T cell repertoires in cytomegalovirus infection. A single record per CDR3 protein comes from TCRdb applying MiXCR to the reads. The sample holds around 430,000 distinct CDR3 sequences, about 44% seen once. No antigen has been identified for these receptors. The sample was cultured PBMCs, taken from culture after CMV antigen stimulation. Every receptor here comes from a human donor in good health (CMV status not recorded). Some clones in this sample may be carry-over from other donors' samples.

The gene calls are TRBV2 and TRBJ2-1; D uncertain. Trimming pared 3 bases from V and 9 bases from J, leaving 15 bases between. Germline loops: CDR1 SNHLY, CDR2 FYNNEI. This CDR3 contains 14 residues. CDR3 sequence: CASSEKGRGTEQFF. CDR3 nucleotide sequence: TGTGCCAGCAGTGAGAAGGGTCGCGGAACTGAGCAGTTCTTC.

In its sample, this clonotype was seen a few times. V and J are TRBV2 and TRBJ1-1, with a tentative D call TRBD1 (6 bases). The V and J ends lost 3 bases and 6 bases respectively, with 11 bases between them. This CDR3 is 13 amino acids long. CDR1 is SNHLY, CDR2 FYNNEI, per germline. CDR3 nucleotides: TGTGCCAGCAGTGACAGCAGGGGAGCTGAAGCTTTCTTT. Translating gives CASSDSRGAEAFF.

This sequence joins TRBV7-2 and TRBJ2-7; D possibly corresponds to TRBD1 (6 bases). Between the trimmed V and J ends, which lost 4 bases and 5 bases, there was a span of 18 bases. Germline values: CDR1 SGHTA, CDR2 FQGNSA. The CDR3 loop spans 15 amino acids. CDR3: CASSYTTGRRDEQYF. CDR3 nucleotides: TGTGCCAGCAGCTATACTACAGGGCGTCGCGACGAGCAGTACTTC.

The rearrangement joins TRBV27 to TRBJ2-4; weak D call: TRBD1 (6 bases). With 5 bases removed from V and 0 bases from J, the gap between germline ends came to 11 bases. Per the germline V gene, CDR1 is MNHEY and CDR2 is SMNVEV (reference sequence). CDR3 length: 15 residues. As DNA, the CDR3 is TGTGCCAGCAGTACGGACAGTAGAGCCAAAAACATTCAGTACTTC. It codes for CASSTDSRAKNIQYF.

Remarks on this clonotype: A much larger clone lies a single base off, so this may be a read error. The chain uses TRBV7-8 and TRBJ2-7; D perhaps matches TRBD1 (5 bases). Trimming stripped 2 bases from V and 2 bases from J, with 16 bases between. The germline gives CDR1 SGHVS, CDR2 FQNEAQ. CDR3 length: 16 amino acids. CDR3 amino acids: CASSLCRKRGTYEQYF. The CDR3 nucleotides read TGTGCCAGCAGCTTATGCCGGAAAAGGGGAACCTACGAGCAGTACTTC.

This chain uses TRBV4-1 with TRBJ2-5; the D gene could be TRBD1 or TRBD2 (5 bases each). Germline assignment: CDR1 MGHRA and CDR2 YSYEKL. Trimming stripped 4 bases from V and 0 bases from J, with 12 bases between. This CDR3 region has 15 residues. The CDR3 bases are TGCGCCAGCAGCCCACGGGACGGGTACCAAGAGACCCAGTACTTC. This gives the protein CASSPRDGYQETQYF.

The V and J genes are TRBV7-6 and TRBJ2-7; 7 nucleotides line up with TRBD2. Germline CDR1 and CDR2: SGHVS and FNYEAQ. The V gene end was trimmed by 1 base and the J gene end by 8 bases; junction bases not matched to a gene: 14. The CDR3 has 16 residues. CDR3 in amino acids: CASSLGPGRGKNKQYF. As DNA, the CDR3 is TGTGCCAGCAGCTTAGGTCCGGGGAGGGGCAAGAACAAGCAGTACTTC.

CDR3 sequence: CASSTQGDGETQYF. The CDR3 DNA reads TGTGCCAGCAGCACCCAGGGGGACGGAGAGACCCAGTACTTC. V gene TRBV2 combines with J gene TRBJ2-5; 7 positions agree with TRBD1. V shed 6 bases and J 4 bases; nucleotides not matched to a gene: 8. Germline V CDR1 and CDR2: SNHLY, FYNNEI. The length of the CDR3 is 14 residues.

This clonotype was recorded a few times. The gene calls are TRBV7-8 and TRBJ1-2; D is unresolved. This CDR3 is built from 16 residues. Germline-derived CDR1 and CDR2 are SGHVS and FQNEAQ. Trimming left V 3 bases short and J 4 bases short, with 18 bases between. The CDR3 DNA sequence: TGTGCCAGCAGCTTCATTTCGCAGCCCGAGGGCTATGGCTACACCTTC. Its translation: CASSFISQPEGYGYTF.

This chain uses TRBV20-1 with TRBJ2-7; the D is unclear. Germline-derived CDR1 and CDR2 are DFQATT and SNEGSKA (reference sequence). The CDR3 spans 12 residues. Trimming took off 2 bases at V and 3 bases at J, with 8 bases between the two ends. CDR3 protein: CSARSSSYEQYF. The CDR3 bases are TGCAGTGCTAGATCTTCCAGCTACGAGCAGTACTTC.

This clonotype showed up just a few times. The chain recombines TRBV7-7 with TRBJ1-1; D gene unclear. Trimming cost V 2 bases and J 5 bases, with 9 bases left between them. Germline CDR1 reads SSHAT; CDR2 reads FNYEAQ (reference sequence). The CDR3 contains 13 residues. This CDR3 is CASSLSEATEAFF. In DNA, the CDR3 is TGTGCCAGCAGCTTAAGTGAGGCAACTGAAGCTTTCTTT.

V gene TRBV6-2 or TRBV6-3 combines with J gene TRBJ1-1; TRBD1 is a possible D gene (5 bases). V was clipped by 8 bases and J by 9 bases, with 25 bases between them. This CDR3 is 15 amino acids long. CDR1 and CDR2 (germline): MNHEY, SVGEGT. The CDR3 region has the DNA TGTGCCAGCCTGGGGTTAAAAGGGGAACTGGCGAAAGCTTTCTTT. Translating gives CASLGLKGELAKAFF.

On this clonotype itself: A read error may be the cause here, since a much bigger clone is one base away. V usage is TRBV7-9 and J usage is TRBJ2-3; D is unresolved. V was clipped by 0 bases and J by 6 bases, with 7 bases between them. Germline CDR1 is SEHNR and CDR2 is FQNEAQ (reference sequence). This CDR3 comprises 13 residues. As DNA, the CDR3 is TGTGCCAGCAGCTTAGCGGGATGGGATACGCAGTATTTT. This translates into CASSLAGWDTQYF.

The chain couples TRBV10-3 to TRBJ1-4; tentatively, D is TRBD1 (5 bases). The CDR3 sequence is 15 residues long. V gave up 0 bases and J gave up 3 bases, with 8 bases separating them. Germline CDR1 is ENHRY and CDR2 is SYGVKD. The CDR3 region is CAISESGGANEKLFF. CDR3 bases: TGTGCCATCAGTGAGTCTGGGGGTGCTAATGAAAAACTGTTTTTT.

This chain connects TRBV3-1 to TRBJ2-1; 7 bases line up with TRBD2. This CDR3 has 15 amino acids. Germline-derived CDR1 and CDR2 are LGHDT and YNNKEL (reference sequence). V gave up 2 bases and J gave up 7 bases; unmatched junction bases: 8. CDR3 DNA sequence: TGTGCCAGCAGCCAAATGGCGGGGGTCGGGAATGAGCAGTTCTTC. The encoded protein is CASSQMAGVGNEQFF.

The chain carries TRBV11-3 and TRBJ2-7, with D maybe TRBD1 (6 bases). Trimming took off 4 bases at V and 3 bases at J, with 19 bases between the two ends. Germline CDR1 and CDR2: SGHNT and YENEEA. CDR3 size: 16 residues. CDR3 sequence: CASSSSKGDDNYEQYF. In DNA, the CDR3 is TGTGCCAGCAGCTCATCGAAGGGGGATGACAACTACGAGCAGTACTTC.

The V and J genes are TRBV19 and TRBJ2-2, with D unclear. Germline loops: CDR1 LNHDA, CDR2 SQIVND (reference sequence). Trimming stripped 1 base from V and 6 bases from J, with 12 bases between. The CDR3 extends over 15 amino acids. The CDR3 DNA reads as TGTGCCAGTAGTATAGCGGCGTCTCGACCCGGGGAGCTGTTTTTT. Residues: CASSIAASRPGELFF.

The rearrangement links TRBV27 to TRBJ1-3; D may be TRBD1 (6 bases). CDR3 length: 18 residues. Looked up from germline, CDR1 is MNHEY and CDR2 is SMNVEV (reference sequence). Trimming removed 5 bases at V and 0 bases at J, with 20 bases between. CDR3 sequence (DNA): TGTGCCAGCAGTCCCCGGGGGGCACCCGGACTCTCTGGAAACACCATATATTTT. This sequence encodes CASSPRGAPGLSGNTIYF.

A few counts support this clonotype. The V gene is TRBV7-8, the J gene TRBJ2-1; 11 bases are shared with TRBD2. The CDR3 is made up of 15 amino acids. The germline V gene has CDR1 SGHVS and CDR2 FQNEAQ. V shed 5 bases and J 3 bases; nucleotides not matched to a gene: 3. The CDR3 loop is CASSIGTSGYNEQFF. CDR3 nucleotides: TGTGCCAGCAGCATCGGGACTAGCGGCTACAATGAGCAGTTCTTC.

The J gene is TRBJ2-3, the V gene TRBV24-1; D might be TRBD2 (5 bases). CDR3 size: 15 residues. Trimming pared 0 bases from V and 4 bases from J, leaving 10 bases between. Germline V gene lookup returns CDR1 KGHDR and CDR2 SFDVKD. The CDR3 DNA sequence: TGTGCCACCAGTGATTTGAGCGGTTACGCAGATACGCAGTATTTT. It translates to CATSDLSGYADTQYF.

This clonotype was detected only a few times. V is TRBV7-8 and J is TRBJ2-7; the match to TRBD1 covers 7 bases. The J segment lost 3 bases and the V segment lost 5 bases, leaving 7 bases of the junction unmatched. The V gene's germline CDR1 is SGHVS and CDR2 FQNEAQ. This CDR3 region has 14 residues. The CDR3 nucleotides read TGTGCCAGCAGCCGATTGACAGGGAGCTACGAGCAGTACTTC. It is translated as CASSRLTGSYEQYF.

V usage is TRBV20-1 and J usage is TRBJ2-1; 7 bases are shared with TRBD2. The V gene's germline CDR1 is DFQATT and CDR2 SNEGSKA (reference sequence). With V trimmed by 3 bases and J by 2 bases, 4 bases remained unmatched. The CDR3 consists of 14 residues. The CDR3 DNA reads TGCAGTGCTAGCGCGGGAGCCGCCTACAATGAGCAGTTCTTC. This translates into CSASAGAAYNEQFF.